The present T cell receptor (beta chain) was sequenced within a study of blood T cells in healthy people across ages. The wider study: About one barcoded TCR beta cDNA was captured per two T cells. Overall study findings and caveats: Per million T cells, the diversity of TCR beta decreased roughly linearly as age advanced. Donor CMV status was unknown, possibly confounding expanded clonotype changes. Leaving the PBMCs unsorted stopped any conclusive comparison of naive versus antigen-experienced cells.

The CDR3 contains 15 residues. Deletions cut 6 bases from V and 5 bases from J, with 20 bases between. Germline V gene sequence: CDR1 MNHEY, CDR2 SMNVEV (reference sequence). Regarding this clonotype: Its antigen is unknown.

PCR was performed a second time for roughly 7 to 11 cycles using a sample-barcoded 5' primer and a J-beta primer mix. TCRdb itself ran the 5' RACE reads through MiXCR, one entry per CDR3 protein. The sample includes 1.5 million to 2 million distinct CDR3 sequences, around 48% of them seen just once. This chain links TRBV27 with TRBJ2-7, with D tentatively TRBD1 or TRBD2 (5 bases each). The sample comprised blood. The sequence was obtained from a woman aged 40 to 50 in good health. Here the CDR3 reads CASSSVAGARDEQYF. Written as DNA, the CDR3 is TGTGCCAGCAGCTCCGTCGCCGGGGCTCGGGACGAGCAGTACTTC.